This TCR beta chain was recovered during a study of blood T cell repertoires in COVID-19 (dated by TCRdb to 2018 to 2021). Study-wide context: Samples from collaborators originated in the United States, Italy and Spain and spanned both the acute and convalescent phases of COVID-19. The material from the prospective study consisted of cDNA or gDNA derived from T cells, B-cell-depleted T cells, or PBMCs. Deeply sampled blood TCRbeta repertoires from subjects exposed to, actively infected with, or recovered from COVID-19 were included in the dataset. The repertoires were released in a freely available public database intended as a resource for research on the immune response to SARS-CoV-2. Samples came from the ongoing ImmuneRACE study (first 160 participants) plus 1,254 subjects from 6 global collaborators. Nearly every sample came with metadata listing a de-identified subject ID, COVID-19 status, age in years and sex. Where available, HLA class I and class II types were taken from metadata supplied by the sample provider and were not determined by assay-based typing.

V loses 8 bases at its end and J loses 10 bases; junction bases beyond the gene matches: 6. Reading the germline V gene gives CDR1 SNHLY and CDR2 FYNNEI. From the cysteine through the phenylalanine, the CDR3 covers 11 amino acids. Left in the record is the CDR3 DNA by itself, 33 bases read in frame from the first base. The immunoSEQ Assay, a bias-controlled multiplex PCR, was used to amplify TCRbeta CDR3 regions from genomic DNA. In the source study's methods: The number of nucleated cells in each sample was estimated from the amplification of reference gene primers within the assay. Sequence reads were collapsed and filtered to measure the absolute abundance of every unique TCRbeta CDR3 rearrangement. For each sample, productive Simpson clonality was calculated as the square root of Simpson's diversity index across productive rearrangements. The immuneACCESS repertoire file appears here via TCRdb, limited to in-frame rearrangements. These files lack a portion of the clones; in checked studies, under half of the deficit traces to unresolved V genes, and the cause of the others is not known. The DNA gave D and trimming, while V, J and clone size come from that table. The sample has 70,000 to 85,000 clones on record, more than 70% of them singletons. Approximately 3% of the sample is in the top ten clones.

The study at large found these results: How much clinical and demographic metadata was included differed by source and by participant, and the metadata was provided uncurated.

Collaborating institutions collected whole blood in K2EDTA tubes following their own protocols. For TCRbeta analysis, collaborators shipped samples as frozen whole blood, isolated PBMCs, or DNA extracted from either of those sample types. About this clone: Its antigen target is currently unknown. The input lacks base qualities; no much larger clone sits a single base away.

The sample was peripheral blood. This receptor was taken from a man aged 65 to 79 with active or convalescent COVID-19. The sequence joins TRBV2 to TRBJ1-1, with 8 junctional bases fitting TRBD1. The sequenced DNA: TGTGCCAGCCGACAGGGGCCCCGAGCTTTCTTT. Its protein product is CASRQGPRAFF.